The clone carrying this T cell receptor beta chain appeared once. Its antigen is not identified. Naive CD8 cells, CD45RO-negative and positively selected for CCR7, excluded terminally differentiated effector memory CD45RA+ cells. The study enrolled healthy HIV-negative adults without recent acute infections or vaccinations as donors. All of the donors resided in Nashville, Tennessee, and each was a Caucasian adult. Replicate sorted-subset PCRs were loaded with roughly 200 ng DNA, 31,000 or so T cell genomes. Some clones are missing from TCRdb's copy, which holds only in-frame ones; the method was immunoSEQ multiplex PCR. This table has about 600,000 clones, roughly 98% appearing once. Trimming pared 4 bases from V and 0 bases from J, leaving 7 bases between. CDR3 length: 14 residues. CDR1 and CDR2 from the germline V gene are SNHLY and FYNNEI. This record comes from a study of shared clonotypes between healthy human individuals. Regarding the study as a whole: A handful of donors shared about 4.8% of their naive CD4 clonotypes.

The sequenced material came from naive CD8+ T cells sorted from blood. The clonotype was recovered from a man under 40 in good health. The chain is built from TRBV2 and TRBJ1-5; D remains unclear. CDR3 nucleotide sequence: TGTGCCAGCAGTGTTTTAGATAGCAATCAGCCCCAGCATTTT. As protein: CASSVLDSNQPQHF.